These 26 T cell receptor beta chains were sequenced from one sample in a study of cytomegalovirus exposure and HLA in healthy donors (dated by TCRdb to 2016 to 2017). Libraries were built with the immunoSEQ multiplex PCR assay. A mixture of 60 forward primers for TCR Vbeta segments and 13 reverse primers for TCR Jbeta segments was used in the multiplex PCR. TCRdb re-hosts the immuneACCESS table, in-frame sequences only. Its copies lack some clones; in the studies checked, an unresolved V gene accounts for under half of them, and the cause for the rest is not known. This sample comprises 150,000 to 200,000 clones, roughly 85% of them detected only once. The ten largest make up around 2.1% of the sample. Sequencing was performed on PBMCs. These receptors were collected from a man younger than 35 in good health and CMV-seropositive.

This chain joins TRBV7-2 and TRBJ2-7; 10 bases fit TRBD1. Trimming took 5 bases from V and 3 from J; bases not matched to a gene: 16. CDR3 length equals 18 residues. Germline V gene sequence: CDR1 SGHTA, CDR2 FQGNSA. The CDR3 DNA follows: TGTGCCAGCAGCCGAAGGACAGGGGGTGGCCTAACTTACTACGAGCAGTACTTC. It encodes CASSRRTGGGLTYYEQYF.

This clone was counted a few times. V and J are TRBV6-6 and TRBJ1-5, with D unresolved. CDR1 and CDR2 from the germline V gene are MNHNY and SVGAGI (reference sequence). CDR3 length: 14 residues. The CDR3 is CPLSPTALNQPQHF. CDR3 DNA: TGTCCCCTCTCCCCCACAGCCTTAAATCAGCCCCAGCATTTT.

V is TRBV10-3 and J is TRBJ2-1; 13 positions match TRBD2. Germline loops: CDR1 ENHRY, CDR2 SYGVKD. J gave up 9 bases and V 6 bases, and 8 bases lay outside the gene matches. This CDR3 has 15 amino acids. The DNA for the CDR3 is TGTGCCATCAGAGTAAACGGACTAGCGGGGGCTGAGCAGTTCTTC. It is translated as CAIRVNGLAGAEQFF.

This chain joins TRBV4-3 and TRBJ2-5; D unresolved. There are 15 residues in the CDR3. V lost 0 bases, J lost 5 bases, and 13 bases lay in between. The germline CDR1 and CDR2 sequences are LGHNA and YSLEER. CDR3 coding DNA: TGCGCCAGCAGCCAAGATGGCGGAGTTTGGGAGACCCAGTACTTC. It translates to CASSQDGGVWETQYF.

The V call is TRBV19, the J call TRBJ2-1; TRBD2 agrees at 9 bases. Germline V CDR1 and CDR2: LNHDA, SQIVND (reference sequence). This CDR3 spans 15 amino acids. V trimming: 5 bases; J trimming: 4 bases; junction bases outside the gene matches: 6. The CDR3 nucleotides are TGTGCCAGTAGTCCGAGCGGGGGGTCGTACAATGAGCAGTTCTTC. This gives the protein CASSPSGGSYNEQFF.

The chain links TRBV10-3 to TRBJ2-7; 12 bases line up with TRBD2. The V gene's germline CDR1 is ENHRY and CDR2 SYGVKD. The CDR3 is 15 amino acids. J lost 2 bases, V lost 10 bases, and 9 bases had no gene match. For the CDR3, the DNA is TGTGCCACCCGGACTAGCGGGGAACATCCCTACGAGCAGTACTTC. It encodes CATRTSGEHPYEQYF.

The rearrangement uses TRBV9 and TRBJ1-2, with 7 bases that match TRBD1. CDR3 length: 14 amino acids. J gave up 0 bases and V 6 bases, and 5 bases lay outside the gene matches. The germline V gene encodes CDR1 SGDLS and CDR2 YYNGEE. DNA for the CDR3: TGTGCCAGCACCGGAGGGGGCTCTAACTATGGCTACACCTTC. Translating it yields CASTGGGSNYGYTF. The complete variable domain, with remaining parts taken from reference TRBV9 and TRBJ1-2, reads DSGVTQTPKHLITATGQRVTLRCSPRSGDLSVYWYQQSLDQGLQFLIQYYNGEERAKGNILERFSAQQFPDLHSELNLSSLELGDSALYFCASTGGGSNYGYTFGSGTRLTVV.

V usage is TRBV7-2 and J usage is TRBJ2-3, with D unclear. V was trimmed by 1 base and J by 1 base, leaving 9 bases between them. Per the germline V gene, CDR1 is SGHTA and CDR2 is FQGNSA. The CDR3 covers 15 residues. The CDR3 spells CASSLVLSRTDTQYF. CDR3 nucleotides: TGTGCCAGCAGCTTAGTTTTGAGTCGCACAGATACGCAGTATTTT.

The CDR3 here is CASSPPNRVNTGELFF. DNA of the CDR3: TGTGCCAGCTCACCACCGAACAGAGTGAACACCGGGGAGCTGTTTTTT. V usage is TRBV18 and J usage is TRBJ2-2, with no clear D. The germline gives CDR1 KGHSH, CDR2 LQKENI. The CDR3 length is 16 residues. The germline V and J ends were trimmed by 0 bases and 1 base, with 9 bases remaining between them.

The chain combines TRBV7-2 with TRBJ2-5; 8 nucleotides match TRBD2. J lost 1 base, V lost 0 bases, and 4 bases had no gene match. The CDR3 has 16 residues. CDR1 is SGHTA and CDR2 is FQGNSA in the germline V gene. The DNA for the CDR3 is TGTGCCAGCAGCTTAGCGCAGCGGGGGAGCCAAGAGACCCAGTACTTC. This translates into CASSLAQRGSQETQYF. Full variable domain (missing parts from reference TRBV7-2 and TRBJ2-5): GAGVSQSPSNKVTEKGKDVELRCDPISGHTALYWYRQSLGQGLEFLIYFQGNSAPDKSGLPSDRFSAERTGGSVSTLTIQRTQQEDSAVYLCASSLAQRGSQETQYFGPGTRLLVL.

For the CDR3, the DNA is TGTGCCAGTGCCGACAGGTTCGGCTATGGCTACACCTTC. Translated, it gives CASADRFGYGYTF. This chain connects TRBV19 to TRBJ1-2; tentatively, D is TRBD1 (6 bases). There are 13 residues in the CDR3. Germline loops: CDR1 LNHDA, CDR2 SQIVND (reference sequence). V was cut by 8 bases and J by 4 bases, with 14 bases left in between.

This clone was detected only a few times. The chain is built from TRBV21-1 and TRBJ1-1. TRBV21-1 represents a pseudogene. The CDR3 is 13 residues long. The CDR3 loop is CASSKVAFLEAFF. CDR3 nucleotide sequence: TGTGCCAGCAGCAAAGTTGCCTTTCTAGAAGCTTTCTTT.

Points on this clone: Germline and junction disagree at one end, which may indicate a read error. Here the CDR3 reads CAGSLAPGTGINQPQHF. The CDR3 DNA is TGTGCCGGCAGCTTAGCCCCCGGGACAGGGATTAATCAGCCCCAGCATTTT. This chain connects TRBV7-2 to TRBJ1-5; TRBD1 matches 9 bases. Germline CDR1 is SGHTA and CDR2 is FQGNSA. This CDR3 contains 17 residues.

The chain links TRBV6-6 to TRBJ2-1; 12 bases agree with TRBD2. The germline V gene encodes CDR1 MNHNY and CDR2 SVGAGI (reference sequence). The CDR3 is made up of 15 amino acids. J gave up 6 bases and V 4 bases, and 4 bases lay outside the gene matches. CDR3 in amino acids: CASSSRTSGANEQFF. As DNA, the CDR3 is TGTGCCAGCAGTTCTAGGACTAGCGGGGCCAATGAGCAGTTCTTC.

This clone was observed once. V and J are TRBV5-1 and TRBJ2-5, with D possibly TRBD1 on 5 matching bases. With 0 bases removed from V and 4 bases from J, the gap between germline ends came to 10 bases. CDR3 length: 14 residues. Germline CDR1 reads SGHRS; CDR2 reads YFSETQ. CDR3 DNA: TGCGCCAGCAGCTTGGGGGGCTGGACAGAGACCCAGTACTTC. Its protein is CASSLGGWTETQYF. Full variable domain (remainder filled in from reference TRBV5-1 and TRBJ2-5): KAGVTQTPRYLIKTRGQQVTLSCSPISGHRSVSWYQQTPGQGLQFLFEYFSETQRNKGNFPGRFSGRQFSNSRSEMNVSTLELGDSALYLCASSLGGWTETQYFGPGTRLLVL.

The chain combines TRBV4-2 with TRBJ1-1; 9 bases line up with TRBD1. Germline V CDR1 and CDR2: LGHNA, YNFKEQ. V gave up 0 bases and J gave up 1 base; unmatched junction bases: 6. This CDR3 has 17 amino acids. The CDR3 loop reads CASSQEFAQGANTEAFF. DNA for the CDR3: TGTGCCAGCAGCCAAGAATTTGCACAGGGGGCGAACACTGAAGCTTTCTTT.

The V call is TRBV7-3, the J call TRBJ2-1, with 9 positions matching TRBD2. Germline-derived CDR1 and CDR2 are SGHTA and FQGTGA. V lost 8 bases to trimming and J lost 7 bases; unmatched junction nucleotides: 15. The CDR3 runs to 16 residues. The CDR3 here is CASATVGAGGRNEQFF. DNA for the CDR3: TGTGCCAGCGCTACTGTCGGGGCGGGGGGGCGGAATGAGCAGTTCTTC.

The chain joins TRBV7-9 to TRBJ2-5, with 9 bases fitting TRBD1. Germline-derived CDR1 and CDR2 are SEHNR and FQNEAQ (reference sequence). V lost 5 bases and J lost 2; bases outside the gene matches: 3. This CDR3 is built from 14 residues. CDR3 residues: CASSQTGGQETQYF. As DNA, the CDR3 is TGTGCCAGCAGCCAGACAGGGGGACAAGAGACCCAGTACTTC.

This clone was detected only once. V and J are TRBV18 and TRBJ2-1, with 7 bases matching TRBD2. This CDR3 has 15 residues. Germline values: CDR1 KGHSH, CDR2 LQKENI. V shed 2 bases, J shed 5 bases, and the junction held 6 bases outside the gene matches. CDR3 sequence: CASSPASGDNNEQFF. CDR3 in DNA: TGTGCCAGCTCACCAGCCAGCGGGGATAACAATGAGCAGTTCTTC.

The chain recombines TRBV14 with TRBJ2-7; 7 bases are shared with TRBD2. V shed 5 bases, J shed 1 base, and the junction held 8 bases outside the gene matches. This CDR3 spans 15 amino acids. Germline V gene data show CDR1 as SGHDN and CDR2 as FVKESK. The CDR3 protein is CASSVQRGSSYEQYF. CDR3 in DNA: TGTGCCAGCAGCGTACAGCGGGGATCTTCCTACGAGCAGTACTTC.

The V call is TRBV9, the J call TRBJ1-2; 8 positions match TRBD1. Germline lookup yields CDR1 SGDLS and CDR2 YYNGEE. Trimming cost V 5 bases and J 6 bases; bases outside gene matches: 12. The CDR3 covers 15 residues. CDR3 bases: TGTGCCAGCAGTTTCGACGAAGGACAGGGAAATGGCTACACCTTC. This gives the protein CASSFDEGQGNGYTF.

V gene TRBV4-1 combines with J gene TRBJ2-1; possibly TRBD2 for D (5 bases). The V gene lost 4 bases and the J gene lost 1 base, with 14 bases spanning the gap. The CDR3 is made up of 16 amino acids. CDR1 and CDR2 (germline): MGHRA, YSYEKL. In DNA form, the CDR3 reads TGCGCCAGCAGCCTTCCCGGAGGAGGATCCTACAATGAGCAGTTCTTC. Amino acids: CASSLPGGGSYNEQFF.

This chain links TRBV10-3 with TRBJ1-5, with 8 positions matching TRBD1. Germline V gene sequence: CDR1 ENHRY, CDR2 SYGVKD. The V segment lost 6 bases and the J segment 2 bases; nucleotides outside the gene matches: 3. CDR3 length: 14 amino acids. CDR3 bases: TGTGCCATCAGCGGACAGGGCGGCAATCAGCCCCAGCATTTT. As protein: CAISGQGGNQPQHF.

The CDR3 DNA reads as TGTGCCAGTAGTAAGACTACTGGGGCCAACGTCCTGACTTTC. Its protein is CASSKTTGANVLTF. V gene TRBV19 combines with J gene TRBJ2-6, with D possibly TRBD2 on 5 matching bases. The CDR3 totals 14 residues. Germline V lookup: CDR1 LNHDA, CDR2 SQIVND (reference sequence). V was pared by 4 bases and J by 2 bases, with 6 bases between.

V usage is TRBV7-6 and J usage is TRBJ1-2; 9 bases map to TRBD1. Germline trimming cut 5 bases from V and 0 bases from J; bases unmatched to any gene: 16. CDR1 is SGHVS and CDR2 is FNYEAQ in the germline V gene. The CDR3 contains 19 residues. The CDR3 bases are TGTGCCAGCAGCCAAGCCCCAAAACAGGGGGCGGTATCTAACTATGGCTACACCTTC. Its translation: CASSQAPKQGAVSNYGYTF.

Here the CDR3 DNA reads TGTGCCAGCAGCTTTTCGGCCAGGATGAACGAGCAGTACTTC. Its protein is CASSFSARMNEQYF. The chain links TRBV11-2 to TRBJ2-7; D is unclear. The germline gives CDR1 SGHAT, CDR2 FQNNGV. The CDR3 is made up of 14 amino acids. Between the trimmed V and J ends, which lost 3 bases and 5 bases, there was a span of 14 bases.